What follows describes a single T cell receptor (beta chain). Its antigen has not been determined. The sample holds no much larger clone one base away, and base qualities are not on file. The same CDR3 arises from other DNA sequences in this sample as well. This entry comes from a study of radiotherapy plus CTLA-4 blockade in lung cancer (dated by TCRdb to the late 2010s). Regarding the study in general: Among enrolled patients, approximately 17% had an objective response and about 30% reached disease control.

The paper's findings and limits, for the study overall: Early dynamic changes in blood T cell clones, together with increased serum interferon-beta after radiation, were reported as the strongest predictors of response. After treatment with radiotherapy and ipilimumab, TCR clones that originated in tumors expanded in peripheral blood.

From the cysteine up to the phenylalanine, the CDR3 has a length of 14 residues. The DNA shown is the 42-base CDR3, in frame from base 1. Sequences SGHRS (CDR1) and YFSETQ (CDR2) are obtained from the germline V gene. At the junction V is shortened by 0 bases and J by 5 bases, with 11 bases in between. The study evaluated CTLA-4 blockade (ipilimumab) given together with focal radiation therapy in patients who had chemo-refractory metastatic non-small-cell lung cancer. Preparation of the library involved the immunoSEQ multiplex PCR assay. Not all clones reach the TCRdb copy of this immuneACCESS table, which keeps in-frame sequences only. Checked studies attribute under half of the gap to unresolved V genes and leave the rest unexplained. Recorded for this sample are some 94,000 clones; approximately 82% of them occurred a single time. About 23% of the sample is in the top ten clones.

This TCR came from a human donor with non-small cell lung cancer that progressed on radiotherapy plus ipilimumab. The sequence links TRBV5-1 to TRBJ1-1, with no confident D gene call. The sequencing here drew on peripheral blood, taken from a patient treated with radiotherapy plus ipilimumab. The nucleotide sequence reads TGCGCCAGCAGCTTGGGTAACGGGGATACTGAAGCTTTCTTT. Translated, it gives CASSLGNGDTEAFF.